The 17 T cell receptor beta chains reported below all come from one sample, sequenced in a study of metastatic and nonmetastatic thyroid tumors. Patients were all untreated before their thyroid surgery. TCRdb re-clonotyped the PCR reads via MiXCR. The repertoire consists of fewer than 25,000 clones, with approximately 20% occurring once and the leading ten covering around 21%. The sequencing sample was made of blood. The receptor set was obtained from a male donor with papillary thyroid cancer or a benign thyroid nodule (not recorded which). Some clones in this sample may be carry-over from other donors' samples.

The chain combines TRBV6-1 with TRBJ2-7, with 9 bases that match TRBD1. The germline CDR1 and CDR2 sequences are MNHNS and SASEGT. CDR3 length: 12 residues. The CDR3 loop reads CTTMGQGYEQYF. CDR3 bases: TGTACCACTATGGGACAGGGCTACGAGCAGTACTTC.

The table lists this clone with many counts. This chain joins TRBV3-1 and TRBJ2-2, with D possibly being TRBD2 (5 bases). CDR3 size: 13 residues. The germline V and J ends were trimmed by 2 bases and 7 bases, with 8 bases remaining between them. From germline, CDR1 is LGHDT and CDR2 YNNKEL (reference sequence). Written as DNA, the CDR3 is TGTGCCAGCAGCCAATCACTAGACGGGGAGCTGTTTTTT. It codes for CASSQSLDGELFF.

V usage is TRBV11-3 and J usage is TRBJ1-1, with TRBD1 as a possible D gene (5 bases). The CDR3 is 12 amino acids. Germline V gene lookup returns CDR1 SGHNT and CDR2 YENEEA. V dropped 5 bases and J dropped 7 bases, with 11 bases sitting between them. CDR3 nucleotides: TGTGCCAGCAGCCTCACCGGGGGTGAAGCTTTCTTT. It is translated as CASSLTGGEAFF.

The chain links TRBV28 to TRBJ2-7, with 10 bases aligning to TRBD2. The CDR3 sequence is 14 residues long. Germline V gives CDR1 MDHEN, CDR2 SYDVKM. CDR3 amino acids: CAAGPGTSDAEQYF. CDR3 sequence (DNA): TGTGCGGCGGGGCCTGGGACTAGCGACGCCGAGCAGTACTTC.

Ten or more counts support this clone. The chain is built from TRBV30 and TRBJ2-5; 10 bases are shared with TRBD2. The J segment lost 1 base and the V segment lost 3 bases, leaving 5 bases of the junction unmatched. The germline V gene has CDR1 GTSNPN and CDR2 SVGIG (reference sequence). CDR3 length: 15 amino acids. The CDR3 loop reads CAWSAGTSAQETQYF. In nucleotides, the CDR3 is TGTGCCTGGAGCGCCGGGACTAGCGCCCAAGAGACCCAGTACTTC.

This clone occurred many times. The gene calls are TRBV7-9 and TRBJ2-1; TRBD2 matches 7 bases. CDR1 is SEHNR, CDR2 FQNEAQ, per germline (reference sequence). This CDR3 spans 14 amino acids. V lost 5 bases to trimming and J lost 3 bases; unmatched junction nucleotides: 4. Here the CDR3 DNA reads TGTGCCAGCAGCCGTTCTAGCGGCTACAATGAGCAGTTCTTC. Translating gives CASSRSSGYNEQFF. Together with reference TRBV7-9 and TRBJ2-1, the CDR3 gives the full variable domain: DTGVSQNPRHKITKRGQNVTFRCDPISEHNRLYWYRQTLGQGPEFLTYFQNEAQLEKSRLLSDRFSAERPKGSFSTLEIQRTEQGDSAMYLCASSRSSGYNEQFFGPGTRLTVL.

At least ten counts were recorded for this clone. The CDR3 region has the DNA TGCAGTGCTAAAGCGGGGGGGCACCTCTTTTACAATGAGCAGTTCTTC. The encoded protein is CSAKAGGHLFYNEQFF. The V gene is TRBV20-1, the J gene TRBJ2-1; 10 bases are shared with TRBD2. The CDR3 sequence is 16 residues long. Germline trimming cut 4 bases from V and 4 bases from J; bases unmatched to any gene: 10. The germline CDR1 and CDR2 sequences are DFQATT and SNEGSKA (reference sequence).

This clone was observed at least ten times. The rearrangement joins TRBV14 to TRBJ2-7, with 9 bases fitting TRBD1. Trimming took 4 bases from V and 0 from J; bases not matched to a gene: 10. The CDR3 runs to 17 residues. CDR1 and CDR2 from the germline V gene are SGHDN and FVKESK. CDR3 in amino acids: CASSRGVRTGDSYEQYF. The DNA for the CDR3 is TGTGCCAGCAGCCGGGGGGTCAGGACAGGGGACTCCTACGAGCAGTACTTC.

V usage is TRBV6-2 or TRBV6-3 and J usage is TRBJ1-2; D remains ambiguous. The V gene lost 3 bases and the J gene lost 1 base, with 9 bases spanning the gap. The V gene's germline CDR1 is MNHEY and CDR2 SVGEGT. The CDR3 loop spans 14 amino acids. The chain's CDR3 is CASSYRPNNYGYTF. CDR3 DNA: TGTGCCAGCAGTTATCGCCCGAATAACTATGGCTACACCTTC.

This clone was seen once. The chain is built from TRBV9 and TRBJ2-7, with TRBD1 identical over 9 bases. CDR1 and CDR2 (germline): SGDLS, YYNGEE. This CDR3 spans 19 amino acids. V shed 3 bases and J 6 bases; nucleotides not matched to a gene: 22. CDR3 DNA sequence: TGTGCCAGCAGCGAAATGTCTGGGACAGGGCTTACTCTGGGGCGCGAGCAGTACTTC. Amino acids: CASSEMSGTGLTLGREQYF.

This clone has at least ten counts. It may be a read error: a sequence one base away is much more abundant. The chain carries TRBV4-2 and TRBJ1-2, with a tentative D call TRBD1 (6 bases). The CDR3 has 14 residues. Germline loops: CDR1 LGHNA, CDR2 YNFKEQ. This CDR3 is CAGSQALGARGYTF. CDR3 coding DNA: TGTGCCGGCAGCCAGGCTCTGGGGGCGCGAGGCTACACCTTC.

This rearrangement joins TRBV28 to TRBJ1-2, with unresolved D. The germline V gene has CDR1 MDHEN and CDR2 SYDVKM. The CDR3 length is 14 residues. The ends were cut back, 4 bases at V and 6 bases at J, with 15 bases in the middle. The CDR3 reads CASSSRTAADGYTF. The DNA of the CDR3 is TGTGCCAGCAGTTCACGGACGGCGGCCGATGGCTACACCTTC.

The V gene is TRBV15, the J gene TRBJ2-5; no definite D call. Germline V lookup: CDR1 LNHNV, CDR2 YYDKDF (reference sequence). V lost 7 bases, J lost 5 bases, and 14 bases lay in between. The CDR3 loop spans 13 amino acids. The CDR3 nucleotides are TGTGCCACCATCGCCAGTGGAAGGGAGACCCAGTACTTC. It is translated as CATIASGRETQYF.

This chain uses TRBV12-3 or TRBV12-4 with TRBJ2-1, with 7 bases identical to TRBD2. J lost 4 bases, V lost 6 bases, and 9 bases had no gene match. CDR3 size: 15 residues. The CDR3 protein is CASSPASGSYNEQFF. The CDR3 DNA is TGTGCCAGCAGCCCGGCTAGCGGCAGTTACAATGAGCAGTTCTTC.

This clone occurred a few times. A much larger clone differs by one base, so this may be a read error. This rearrangement joins TRBV5-4 to TRBJ2-2; 10 bases fit TRBD2. This CDR3 has 16 amino acids. Germline V CDR1 and CDR2: SGHNT, YYREEE (reference sequence). The CDR3 is CASSTILAGGTGELVF. The CDR3 DNA is TGTGCCAGCAGCACCATTTTAGCGGGGGGTACCGGGGAGCTGGTTTTT.

This clone came up many times. The chain is built from TRBV19 and TRBJ2-1; 7 bases agree with TRBD1. The CDR3 is made up of 12 amino acids. Losses at the gene ends were 3 bases for V and 11 bases for J; bases not matched to a gene: 4. Per germline, CDR1 LNHDA and CDR2 SQIVND (reference sequence). The CDR3 sequence: CASSIPGGQQFF. DNA of the CDR3: TGTGCCAGTAGTATCCCAGGGGGACAGCAGTTCTTC.

The chain is built from TRBV5-4 and TRBJ2-2; no definite D call. This CDR3 has 16 amino acids. Germline loops: CDR1 SGHNT, CDR2 YYREEE (reference sequence). V was shortened by 0 bases and J by 1 base, with 10 bases between the two germline ends. The CDR3 reads CASSLASEVNTGELFF. The CDR3 DNA is TGTGCCAGCAGCTTGGCTAGTGAGGTGAACACCGGGGAGCTGTTTTTT. The whole variable domain, remainder taken from reference TRBV5-4 and TRBJ2-2, is ETGVTQSPTHLIKTRGQQVTLRCSSQSGHNTVSWYQQALGQGPQFIFQYYREEENGRGNFPPRFSGLQFPNYSSELNVNALELDDSALYLCASSLASEVNTGELFFGEGSRLTVL.